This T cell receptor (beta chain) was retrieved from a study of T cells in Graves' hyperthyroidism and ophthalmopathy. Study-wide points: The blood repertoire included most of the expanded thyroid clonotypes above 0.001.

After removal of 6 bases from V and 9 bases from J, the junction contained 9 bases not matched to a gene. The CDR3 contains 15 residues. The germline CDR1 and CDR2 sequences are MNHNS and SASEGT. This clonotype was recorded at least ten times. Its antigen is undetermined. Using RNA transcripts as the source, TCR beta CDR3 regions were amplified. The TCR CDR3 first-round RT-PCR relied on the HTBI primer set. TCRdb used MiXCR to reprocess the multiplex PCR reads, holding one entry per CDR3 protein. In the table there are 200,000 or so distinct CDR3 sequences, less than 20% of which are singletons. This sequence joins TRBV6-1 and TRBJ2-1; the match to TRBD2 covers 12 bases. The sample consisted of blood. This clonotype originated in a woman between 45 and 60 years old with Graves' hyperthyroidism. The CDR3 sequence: CASRPQTSGSAEQFF. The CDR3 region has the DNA TGTGCCAGCAGACCCCAGACTAGCGGGAGTGCTGAGCAGTTCTTC.